The rows below give T cell receptor beta chains drawn from one sample of a study of shared clonotypes between healthy human individuals. The method was immunoSEQ multiplex PCR; TCRdb's version includes in-frame clones alone and lacks a portion of them. Seen here are about 580,000 clones, more than 95% observed once, and the top ten hold less than 0.35%. Material for sequencing was naive CD8+ T cells sorted from blood. These receptors originate from a man between 25 and 39 years old in good health. Both conserved end residues are part of each CDR3. D genes are given only for firm matches. Clone size is stated in some rows and not others, as once, few, many or a class when expanded.

>TRBV11-2|NA|NA|TRBJ1-1
TGTGCCAGCAGCTCCCGAACCAGGGGCGGGAACACTGAAGCTTTCTTT
CASSSRTRGGNTEAFF
>TRBV9|TRBD2|NA|TRBJ2-2
TGTGCCAGCAGCGGCGGCGGGAGGGTTAACACCGGGGAGCTGTTTTTT
CASSGGGRVNTGELFF
>TRBV10-2|NA|NA|TRBJ2-7
TGCGCCAGCAGTGAAGTTAAGTCCTACGAGCAGTACTTC
CASSEVKSYEQYF
>TRBV15|NA|NA|TRBJ2-7
TGTGCCACCAGCAGAGATCACAGGACCTACGAGCAGTACTTC
CATSRDHRTYEQYF
>TRBV5-4|NA|NA|TRBJ2-7
TGTGCCAGCAGCGGCGAGGACAGCGTAACCTACGAGCAGTACTTC
CASSGEDSVTYEQYF
>TRBV9|NA|NA|TRBJ2-5
TGTGCCAGCAGCGTAGTGGAGACCCAGTACTTC
CASSVVETQYF
>TRBV23-1|NA|NA|TRBJ1-2
TGCGCCAGCAGACCAGCCGTTAACTATGGCTACACCTTC
CASRPAVNYGYTF
>TRBV6-5|NA|NA|TRBJ2-1
TGTGCCAGCAGTTATTTCGGGGGCTCCTACAATGAGCAGTTCTTC
CASSYFGGSYNEQFF
>TRBV9|NA|once|TRBJ2-7
TGTGCCAGCAGCGTCGCGACGGAGGACTACGAGCAGTACTTC
CASSVATEDYEQYF
>TRBV5-1|NA|NA|TRBJ2-7
TGCGCCAGCAGCTTGGCGAACACATACTCCTACGAGCAGTACTTC
CASSLANTYSYEQYF
>TRBV5-1|NA|NA|TRBJ2-5
TGCGCCAGCAGCTTGGAGCCCGTTCTGGGAGAGACCCAGTACTTC
CASSLEPVLGETQYF
>TRBV7-9|TRBD2|NA|TRBJ2-5
TGTGCCAGCAGCTTACTCGGTAGCGGGATTGTCGAGACCCAGTACTTC
CASSLLGSGIVETQYF
>TRBV27|NA|NA|TRBJ2-5
TGTGCCAGCAGTTTATTCGGTTCGGAGACCCAGTACTTC
CASSLFGSETQYF
>TRBV2|TRBD1|NA|TRBJ2-7
TGTGCCAGCAGCGTCCCGGGACAGGATCTCGAGCAGTACTTC
CASSVPGQDLEQYF
>TRBV5-1|NA|NA|TRBJ2-5
TGCGCCAGCACCTTAACAGAAACCTTTTTCCAAGAGACCCAGTACTTC
CASTLTETFFQETQYF
>TRBV4-2|TRBD2|once|TRBJ2-7
TGTGCCAGCAGCCCACTTTCGGGGCTAGCGGGTTCCTACGAGCAGTACTTC
CASSPLSGLAGSYEQYF
>TRBV10-3|NA|NA|TRBJ2-1
TGTGCCATCAGTGAGCTAAAAGGGAGTATATACAATGAGCAGTTCTTC
CAISELKGSIYNEQFF
>TRBV28|TRBD1|NA|TRBJ1-2
TGTGCCAGCCGGGACAGGGCGAACTATGGCTACACCTTC
CASRDRANYGYTF
>TRBV11-2|NA|NA|TRBJ2-1
TGTGCCAGCAGCTCCGATAGCGCTGAGCAGTTCTTC
CASSSDSAEQFF
>TRBV27|NA|NA|TRBJ1-1
TGTGCCAGCAGTGCGGGACGGAGGAACACTGAAGCTTTCTTT
CASSAGRRNTEAFF
>TRBV25-1|TRBD1|NA|TRBJ1-1
TGTGCCAGCAGTCCGCGGACAGGGATGAACACTGAAGCTTTCTTT
CASSPRTGMNTEAFF
>TRBV11-2|NA|NA|TRBJ2-7
TGTGCCAGCAGCTTCCTATTGGGCCACGAGCAGTACTTC
CASSFLLGHEQYF
>TRBV4-1|TRBD2|once|TRBJ2-1
TGCGCCAGCAGCCAAGGTCTAGCGGGTCTGAATGAGCAGTTCTTC
CASSQGLAGLNEQFF
>TRBV27|NA|NA|TRBJ2-1
TGTGCCAGCAGTGGGCGGGTCGCAGGGGATGAGCAGTTCTTC
CASSGRVAGDEQFF
>TRBV4-1|NA|NA|TRBJ1-1
TGCGCCAGCAGCCACCTCCTGGGGACCAGAGTTGGATGGAACACTGAAGCTTTCTTT
CASSHLLGTRVGWNTEAFF
>TRBV4-3|NA|NA|TRBJ2-1
TGCGCCAGCAGCCAAGATTCGGGAGAGTCGCTCTCCTACAATGAGCAGTTCTTC
CASSQDSGESLSYNEQFF
>TRBV7-8|TRBD1|NA|TRBJ1-1
TGTGCCAGCAGCTCCTCTCGGTCAGGGGGTGGGAACACTGAAGCTTTCTTT
CASSSSRSGGGNTEAFF
>TRBV6-5|NA|NA|TRBJ2-7
TGTGCCAGCAGTTACTCGTACGCCGGTAGCTCCTACGAGCAGTACTTC
CASSYSYAGSSYEQYF
>TRBV18|TRBD1|once|TRBJ1-4
TGTGCCAGCTCAGTAGACCAGGGGGGATCTTCCCAATCGTCTCAACTGTTTTTT
CASSVDQGGSSQSSQLFF
>TRBV6-1|NA|NA|TRBJ2-7
TGTGCCAGCAGTCCCAGAAGACCCTACGAGCAGTACTTC
CASSPRRPYEQYF
>TRBV10-3|TRBD2|NA|TRBJ2-5
TGTGCCATCAGCCGCTCGACTAGCGGGAAAGAGACCCAGTACTTC
CAISRSTSGKETQYF
>TRBV7-9|TRBD2|once|TRBJ2-7
TGTGCCAGCAGATCGATCAGTAGGACTAGCGGGAGGGAACCCTACGAGCAGTACTTC
CASRSISRTSGREPYEQYF
>TRBV6-1|TRBD2|NA|TRBJ2-7
TGTGCCAGCAGTGCCTTCGGACTAGCGGGAGACGGCGAGCAGTACTTC
CASSAFGLAGDGEQYF
>TRBV5-1|TRBD1|NA|TRBJ2-7
TGCGCCAGCAGCTTGGTGGGGACAGGGGTTTCTCACTACGAGCAGTACTTC
CASSLVGTGVSHYEQYF
>TRBV7-8|TRBD2|once|TRBJ2-3
TGTGCCAGCAGCCCAATAGCGGGAGCAACAGATACGCAGTATTTT
CASSPIAGATDTQYF
>TRBV29-1|NA|NA|TRBJ2-1
TGCAGCGTTCAATCTGCCTACAATGAGCAGTTCTTC
CSVQSAYNEQFF
>TRBV7-9|TRBD1|NA|TRBJ1-1
TGTGCCAGCAGCCTTGACAGGGGTCGGGGGATGAACACTGAAGCTTTCTTT
CASSLDRGRGMNTEAFF
>TRBV9|NA|NA|TRBJ2-7
TGTGCCAGCAGCGTAGGCGGACGCCACTACGAGCAGTACTTC
CASSVGGRHYEQYF
>TRBV29-1|NA|NA|TRBJ1-2
TGCAGCGTTCGCCCCCCTTCAACTTCTAGCGGGATTTCCTATGGCTACACCTTC
CSVRPPSTSSGISYGYTF
>TRBV2|NA|once|TRBJ2-7
TGTGCCAGCAGTGCTGGCCAGGGTCTCTACGAGCAGTACTTC
CASSAGQGLYEQYF
>TRBV10-1|TRBD1|NA|TRBJ2-3
TGCGCCAGCAGTGGGGGACAGCAGAGCACAGATACGCAGTATTTT
CASSGGQQSTDTQYF
>TRBV25-1|NA|NA|TRBJ2-3
TGTGCCAGCAGTGAAGGACCCCGGAGCACAGATACGCAGTATTTT
CASSEGPRSTDTQYF
>TRBV9|TRBD1|NA|TRBJ1-4
TGTGCCAGCAGCAAGGGACAGACCACTGCAACTAATGAAAAACTGTTTTTT
CASSKGQTTATNEKLFF
>TRBV27|TRBD1|NA|TRBJ1-5
TGTGCCAGCAGTTACCGGGACAGGGGCCAGCCCCAGCATTTT
CASSYRDRGQPQHF
>TRBV7-9|NA|NA|TRBJ2-1
TGTGCCAGCAGCCCCGACTTTGGTGCCTACAATGAGCAGTTCTTC
CASSPDFGAYNEQFF
>TRBV5-1|TRBD1|NA|TRBJ2-7
TGCGCCAGCAGCCCCCCCGGGACAGGTTACTACGAGCAGTACTTC
CASSPPGTGYYEQYF
>TRBV5-5|NA|once|TRBJ1-4
TGTGCCAGCAGCTCTACTCCCGAGGGGGGGGGATTAAATGAAAAACTGTTTTTT
CASSSTPEGGGLNEKLFF
>TRBV30|TRBD2|NA|TRBJ2-5
TGTGCTGCCCTAGCGGGGGTAGAGACCCAGTACTTC
CAALAGVETQYF